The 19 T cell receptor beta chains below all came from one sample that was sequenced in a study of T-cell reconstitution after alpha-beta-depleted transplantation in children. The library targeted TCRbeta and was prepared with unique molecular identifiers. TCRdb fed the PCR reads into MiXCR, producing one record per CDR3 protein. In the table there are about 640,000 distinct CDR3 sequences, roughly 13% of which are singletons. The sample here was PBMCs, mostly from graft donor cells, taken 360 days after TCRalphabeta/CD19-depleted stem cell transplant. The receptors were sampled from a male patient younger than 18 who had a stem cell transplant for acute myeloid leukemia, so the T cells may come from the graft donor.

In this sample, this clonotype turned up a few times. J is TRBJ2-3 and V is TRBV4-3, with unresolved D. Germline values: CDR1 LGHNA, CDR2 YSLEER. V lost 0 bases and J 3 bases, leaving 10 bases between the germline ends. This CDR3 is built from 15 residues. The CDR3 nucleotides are TGCGCCAGCAGCCAAGAGCTAGATATGACAGATACGCAGTATTTT. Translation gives CASSQELDMTDTQYF.

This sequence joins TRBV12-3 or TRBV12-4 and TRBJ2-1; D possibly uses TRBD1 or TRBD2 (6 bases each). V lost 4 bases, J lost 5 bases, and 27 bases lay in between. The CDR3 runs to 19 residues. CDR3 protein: CASSSTWTRLGGWDNEQFF. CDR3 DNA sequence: TGTGCCAGCAGTTCGACCTGGACACGACTAGGGGGGTGGGACAATGAGCAGTTCTTC.

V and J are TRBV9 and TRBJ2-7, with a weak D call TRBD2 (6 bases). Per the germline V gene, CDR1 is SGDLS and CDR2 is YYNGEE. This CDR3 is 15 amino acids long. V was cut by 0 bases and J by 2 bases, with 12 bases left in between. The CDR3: CASSVDGSRPYEQYF. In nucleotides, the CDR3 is TGTGCCAGCAGCGTAGACGGGAGCCGCCCCTACGAGCAGTACTTC.

CDR3: CSARERALSDTEAFF. As DNA, the CDR3 is TGCAGTGCTAGAGAGAGAGCCCTATCGGACACTGAAGCTTTCTTT. The rearrangement links TRBV20-1 to TRBJ1-1; D not certain. Germline CDR1 DFQATT, CDR2 SNEGSKA (reference sequence). This CDR3 is built from 15 residues. V lost 0 bases and J 3 bases, leaving 14 bases between the germline ends.

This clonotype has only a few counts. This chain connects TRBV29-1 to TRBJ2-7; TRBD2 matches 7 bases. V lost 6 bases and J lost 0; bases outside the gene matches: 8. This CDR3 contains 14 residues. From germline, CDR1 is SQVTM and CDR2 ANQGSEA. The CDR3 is CSVLLALSSYEQYF. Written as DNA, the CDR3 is TGCAGCGTCCTACTAGCGCTTAGCTCCTACGAGCAGTACTTC.

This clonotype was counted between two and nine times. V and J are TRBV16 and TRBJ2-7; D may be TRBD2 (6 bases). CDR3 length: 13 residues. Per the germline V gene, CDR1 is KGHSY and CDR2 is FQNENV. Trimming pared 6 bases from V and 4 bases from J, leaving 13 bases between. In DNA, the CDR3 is TGTGCCAGCAGACCCTTTGGGGGGTACGAGCAGTACTTC. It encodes CASRPFGGYEQYF. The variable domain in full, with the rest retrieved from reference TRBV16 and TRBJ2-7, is GEEVAQTPKHLVRGEGQKAKLYCAPIKGHSYVFWYQQVLKNEFKFLISFQNENVFDETGMPKERFSAKCLPNSPCSLEIQATKLEDSAVYFCASRPFGGYEQYFGPGTRLTVT.

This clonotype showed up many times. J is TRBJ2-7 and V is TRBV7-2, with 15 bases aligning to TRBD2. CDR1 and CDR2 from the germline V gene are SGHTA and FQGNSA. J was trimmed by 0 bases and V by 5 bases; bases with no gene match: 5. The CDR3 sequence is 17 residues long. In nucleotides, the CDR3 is TGTGCCAGCAGCGCGGGACTAGCGGGGGGTAGCTCCTACGAGCAGTACTTC. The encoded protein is CASSAGLAGGSSYEQYF.

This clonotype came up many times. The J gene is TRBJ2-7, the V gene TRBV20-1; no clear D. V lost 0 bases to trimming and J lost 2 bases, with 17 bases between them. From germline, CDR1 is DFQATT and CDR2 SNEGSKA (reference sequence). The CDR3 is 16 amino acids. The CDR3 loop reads CSARDLFEHSPYEQYF. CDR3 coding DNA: TGCAGTGCTAGAGATCTTTTTGAGCATTCCCCCTACGAGCAGTACTTC.

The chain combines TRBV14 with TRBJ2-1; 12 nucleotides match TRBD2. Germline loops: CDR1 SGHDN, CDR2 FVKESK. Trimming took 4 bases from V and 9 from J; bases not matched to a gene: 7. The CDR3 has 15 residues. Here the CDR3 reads CASSPRLAGVGEQFF. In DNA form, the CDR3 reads TGTGCCAGCAGCCCGCGACTAGCGGGAGTTGGTGAGCAGTTCTTC.

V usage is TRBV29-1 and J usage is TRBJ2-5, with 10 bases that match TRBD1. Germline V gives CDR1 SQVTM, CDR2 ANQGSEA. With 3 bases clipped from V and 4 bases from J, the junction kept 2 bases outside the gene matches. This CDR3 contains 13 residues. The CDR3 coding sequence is TGCAGCGTTGAGGGACAGGGGACAGAGACCCAGTACTTC. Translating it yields CSVEGQGTETQYF.

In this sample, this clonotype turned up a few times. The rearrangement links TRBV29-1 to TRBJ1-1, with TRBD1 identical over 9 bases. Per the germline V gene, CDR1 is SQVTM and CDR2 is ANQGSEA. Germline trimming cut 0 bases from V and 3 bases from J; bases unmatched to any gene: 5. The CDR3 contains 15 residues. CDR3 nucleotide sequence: TGCAGCGTTGAAGACACAGGGGGCCGGTACACTGAAGCTTTCTTT. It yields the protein CSVEDTGGRYTEAFF.

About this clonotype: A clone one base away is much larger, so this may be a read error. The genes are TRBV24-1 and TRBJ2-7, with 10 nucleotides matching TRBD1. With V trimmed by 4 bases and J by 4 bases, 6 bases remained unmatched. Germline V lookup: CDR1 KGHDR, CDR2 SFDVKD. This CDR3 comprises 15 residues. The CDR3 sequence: CATSDPGTGVYEQYF. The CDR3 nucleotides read TGTGCCACCAGTGACCCCGGGACAGGGGTGTACGAGCAGTACTTC.

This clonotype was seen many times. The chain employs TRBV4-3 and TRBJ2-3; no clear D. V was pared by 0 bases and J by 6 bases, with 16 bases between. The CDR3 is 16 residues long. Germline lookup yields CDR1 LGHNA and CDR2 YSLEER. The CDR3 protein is CASSQDGAAAWDTQYF. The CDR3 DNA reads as TGCGCCAGCAGCCAAGATGGCGCTGCGGCGTGGGATACGCAGTATTTT.

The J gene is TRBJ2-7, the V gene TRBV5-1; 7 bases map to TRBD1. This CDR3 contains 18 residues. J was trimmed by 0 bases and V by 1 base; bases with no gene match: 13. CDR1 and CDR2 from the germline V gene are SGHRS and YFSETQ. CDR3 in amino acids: CASSLLSPGTVNSYEQYF. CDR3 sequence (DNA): TGCGCCAGCAGCTTGCTCAGCCCAGGGACAGTGAACTCCTACGAGCAGTACTTC.

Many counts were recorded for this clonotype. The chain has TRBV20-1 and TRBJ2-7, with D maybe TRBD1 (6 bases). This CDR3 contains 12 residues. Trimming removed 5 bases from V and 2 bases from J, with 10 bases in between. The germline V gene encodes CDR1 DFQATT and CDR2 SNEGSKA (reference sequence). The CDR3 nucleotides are TGCAGTGCTGGACGGGACACCTACGAGCAGTACTTC. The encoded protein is CSAGRDTYEQYF.

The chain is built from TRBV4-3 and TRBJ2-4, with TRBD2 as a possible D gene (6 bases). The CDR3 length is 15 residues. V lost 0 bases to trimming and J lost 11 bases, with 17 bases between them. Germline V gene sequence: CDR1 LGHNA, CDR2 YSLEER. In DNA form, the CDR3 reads TGCGCCAGCAGCCAAGATTCCCCTGCGGGGTTGCTTCAGTACTTC. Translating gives CASSQDSPAGLLQYF.

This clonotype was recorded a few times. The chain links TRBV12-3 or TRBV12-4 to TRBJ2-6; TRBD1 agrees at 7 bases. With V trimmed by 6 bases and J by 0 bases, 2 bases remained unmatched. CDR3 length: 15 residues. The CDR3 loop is CASRWTGSGANVLTF. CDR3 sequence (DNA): TGTGCCAGCAGATGGACAGGCTCTGGGGCCAACGTCCTGACTTTC.

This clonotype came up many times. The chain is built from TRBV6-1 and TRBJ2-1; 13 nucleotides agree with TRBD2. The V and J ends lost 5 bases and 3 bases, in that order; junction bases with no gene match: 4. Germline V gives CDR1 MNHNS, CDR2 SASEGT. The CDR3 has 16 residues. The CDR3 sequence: CASSLRTSGSYNEQFF. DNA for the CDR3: TGTGCCAGCAGTCTAAGGACTAGCGGGAGCTACAATGAGCAGTTCTTC.

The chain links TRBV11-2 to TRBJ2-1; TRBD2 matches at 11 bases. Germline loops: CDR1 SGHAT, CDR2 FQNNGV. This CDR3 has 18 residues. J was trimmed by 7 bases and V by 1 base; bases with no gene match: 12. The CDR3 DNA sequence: TGTGCCAGCAGCTTAGTTCTTACTAGCGGGAGAGGATGGAATGAGCAGTTCTTC. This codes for CASSLVLTSGRGWNEQFF.